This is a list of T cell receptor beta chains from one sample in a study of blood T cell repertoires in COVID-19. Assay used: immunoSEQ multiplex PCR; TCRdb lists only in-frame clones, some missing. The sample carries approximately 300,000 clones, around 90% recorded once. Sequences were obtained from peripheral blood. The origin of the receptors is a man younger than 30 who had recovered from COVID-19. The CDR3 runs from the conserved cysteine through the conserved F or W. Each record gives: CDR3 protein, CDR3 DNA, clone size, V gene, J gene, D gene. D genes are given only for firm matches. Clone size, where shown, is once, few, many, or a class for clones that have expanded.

CDR3aa: CSVPSGRWDEQFF; CDR3nt: TGCAGCGTTCCTAGCGGGAGATGGGATGAGCAGTTCTTC; abundance: NA; v_gene: TRBV29-1; j_gene: TRBJ2-1; d_gene: TRBD2
CDR3aa: CASSHTWTLQFF; CDR3nt: TGTGCCAGCAGTCATACGTGGACTCTGCAGTTCTTC; abundance: NA; v_gene: TRBV14; j_gene: TRBJ2-1; d_gene: NA
CDR3aa: CASSQVTSDDTQYF; CDR3nt: TGTGCCAGCAGCCAAGTGACTAGCGATGATACGCAGTATTTT; abundance: NA; v_gene: TRBV14; j_gene: TRBJ2-3; d_gene: TRBD2
CDR3aa: CASSPPTGGNTGELFF; CDR3nt: TGTGCCAGCTCACCACCCACGGGAGGCAACACCGGGGAGCTGTTTTTT; abundance: many; v_gene: TRBV18; j_gene: TRBJ2-2; d_gene: TRBD2
CDR3aa: CASSPGNEQFF; CDR3nt: TGTGCCAGCAGCCCGGGGAATGAGCAGTTCTTC; abundance: NA; v_gene: TRBV7-8; j_gene: TRBJ2-1; d_gene: NA
CDR3aa: CASSFVRTEAFF; CDR3nt: TGTGCCAGCAGCTTTGTGAGGACTGAAGCTTTCTTT; abundance: NA; v_gene: TRBV7-9; j_gene: TRBJ1-1; d_gene: NA
CDR3aa: CASTPLWDTRNTEAFF; CDR3nt: TGTGCCAGCACCCCTTTGTGGGACACCCGGAACACTGAAGCTTTCTTT; abundance: once; v_gene: TRBV7-7; j_gene: TRBJ1-1; d_gene: NA
CDR3aa: CASSSTYRERGGELFF; CDR3nt: TGTGCCAGCAGCTCCACCTACAGGGAGCGGGGCGGGGAGCTGTTTTTT; abundance: NA; v_gene: TRBV7-9; j_gene: TRBJ2-2; d_gene: NA
CDR3aa: CASSVESAGSPNEQFF; CDR3nt: TGTGCCAGCAGCGTAGAAAGCGCGGGAAGTCCAAATGAGCAGTTCTTC; abundance: NA; v_gene: TRBV9; j_gene: TRBJ2-1; d_gene: NA
CDR3aa: CASSLGTGDRSPLHF; CDR3nt: TGTGCCAGCAGTTTGGGGACAGGGGATAGATCACCCCTCCACTTT; abundance: NA; v_gene: TRBV27; j_gene: TRBJ1-6; d_gene: TRBD1
CDR3aa: CASRLSTAEYGYTF; CDR3nt: TGTGCCAGCAGACTCTCAACAGCAGAATATGGCTACACCTTC; abundance: NA; v_gene: TRBV6-4; j_gene: TRBJ1-2; d_gene: NA
CDR3aa: CASRSPLEEAFF; CDR3nt: TGTGCCAGCAGGAGTCCCCTCGAAGAAGCTTTCTTT; abundance: NA; v_gene: TRBV9; j_gene: TRBJ1-1; d_gene: NA
CDR3aa: CASSDRAREKLFF; CDR3nt: TGTGCCAGCAGCGACAGGGCGAGAGAAAAACTGTTTTTT; abundance: NA; v_gene: TRBV12-3/TRBV12-4; j_gene: TRBJ1-4; d_gene: TRBD1
CDR3aa: CAIISGETYEQYF; CDR3nt: TGTGCCATCATATCGGGAGAGACTTACGAGCAGTACTTC; abundance: few; v_gene: TRBV10-3; j_gene: TRBJ2-7; d_gene: NA
CDR3aa: CASSEWRGAHYEQYF; CDR3nt: TGTGCCAGCAGTGAATGGCGGGGGGCCCACTACGAGCAGTACTTC; abundance: NA; v_gene: TRBV6-1; j_gene: TRBJ2-7; d_gene: TRBD2
CDR3aa: CASRTSGRGGGSTDTQYF; CDR3nt: TGTGCCAGTAGAACTAGCGGGAGGGGAGGGGGGAGCACAGATACGCAGTATTTT; abundance: NA; v_gene: TRBV19; j_gene: TRBJ2-3; d_gene: TRBD2
CDR3aa: CASSPDTSPSYEQYF; CDR3nt: TGCGCCAGCAGCCCCGACACCTCCCCAAGCTACGAGCAGTACTTC; abundance: once; v_gene: TRBV5-1; j_gene: TRBJ2-7; d_gene: NA
CDR3aa: CAAGTGGFGYTF; CDR3nt: TGTGCCGCCGGGACAGGGGGATTTGGCTACACCTTC; abundance: NA; v_gene: TRBV27; j_gene: TRBJ1-2; d_gene: TRBD1
CDR3aa: CASSSRVRVTDTQYF; CDR3nt: TGTGCCAGCTCAAGTCGGGTCAGGGTTACAGATACGCAGTATTTT; abundance: NA; v_gene: TRBV18; j_gene: TRBJ2-3; d_gene: NA
CDR3aa: CASSQSQGAGTEAFF; CDR3nt: TGCGCCAGCAGCCAATCTCAGGGGGCCGGAACTGAAGCTTTCTTT; abundance: once; v_gene: TRBV4-1; j_gene: TRBJ1-1; d_gene: TRBD1
CDR3aa: CASSQEGGYEQYF; CDR3nt: TGTGCCAGCAGCCAGGAAGGGGGATACGAGCAGTACTTC; abundance: NA; v_gene: TRBV4-2; j_gene: TRBJ2-7; d_gene: NA
CDR3aa: CASSNRQGVLFGQYF; CDR3nt: TGTGCCAGCAGCAACCGACAGGGGGTTCTCTTCGGGCAGTACTTC; abundance: once; v_gene: TRBV27; j_gene: TRBJ2-7; d_gene: TRBD1
CDR3aa: CASSIGGRLTEAFF; CDR3nt: TGTGCCAGTAGTATAGGGGGCAGGTTAACTGAAGCTTTCTTT; abundance: NA; v_gene: TRBV19; j_gene: TRBJ1-1; d_gene: NA
CDR3aa: CASSQDPPPYTGELFF; CDR3nt: TGTGCCAGCAGCCAAGACCCCCCTCCCTACACCGGGGAGCTGTTTTTT; abundance: NA; v_gene: TRBV4-2; j_gene: TRBJ2-2; d_gene: NA
CDR3aa: CASSSQPTGGSDTQYF; CDR3nt: TGTGCCAGCAGCTCTCAGCCGACGGGAGGTAGCGATACGCAGTATTTT; abundance: NA; v_gene: TRBV5-8; j_gene: TRBJ2-3; d_gene: TRBD2
CDR3aa: CASSLIASGELFF; CDR3nt: TGTGCCAGCAGTTTAATAGCCAGCGGGGAGCTGTTTTTT; abundance: NA; v_gene: TRBV12-3/TRBV12-4; j_gene: TRBJ2-2; d_gene: NA
CDR3aa: CASSPPGAGNTIYF; CDR3nt: TGTGCCAGCAGCCCCCCGGGGGCTGGAAACACCATATATTTT; abundance: NA; v_gene: TRBV5-6; j_gene: TRBJ1-3; d_gene: NA
CDR3aa: CAGKRGAGTEAFF; CDR3nt: TGTGCCGGAAAGCGGGGCGCGGGGACTGAAGCTTTCTTT; abundance: NA; v_gene: TRBV7-9; j_gene: TRBJ1-1; d_gene: NA
CDR3aa: CASSVAGAGNTIYF; CDR3nt: TGTGCCAGCAGCGTAGCAGGGGCTGGAAACACCATATATTTT; abundance: few; v_gene: TRBV9; j_gene: TRBJ1-3; d_gene: NA
CDR3aa: CASRNLRDRETQYF; CDR3nt: TGCGCCAGCAGAAATCTCCGTGACAGGGAGACCCAGTACTTC; abundance: NA; v_gene: TRBV23-1; j_gene: TRBJ2-5; d_gene: NA
CDR3aa: CASSLVGRGFSGNTIYF; CDR3nt: TGTGCCAGCAGTTTGGTGGGCAGGGGTTTCTCTGGAAACACCATATATTTT; abundance: NA; v_gene: TRBV28; j_gene: TRBJ1-3; d_gene: NA
CDR3aa: CAWSVTGSFSPTQYF; CDR3nt: TGTGCCTGGAGTGTTACCGGGTCGTTCTCGCCTACGCAGTATTTT; abundance: NA; v_gene: TRBV30; j_gene: TRBJ2-3; d_gene: NA
CDR3aa: CASSTGFLMNTEAFF; CDR3nt: TGTGCCAGCAGCACAGGGTTCCTCATGAACACTGAAGCTTTCTTT; abundance: NA; v_gene: TRBV6-6; j_gene: TRBJ1-1; d_gene: NA
CDR3aa: CASSPDNSNYGYTF; CDR3nt: TGCGCCAGCAGCCCGGACAACTCTAACTATGGCTACACCTTC; abundance: NA; v_gene: TRBV5-1; j_gene: TRBJ1-2; d_gene: NA
CDR3aa: CASSPTGDQPQHF; CDR3nt: TGTGCCAGCAGCCCAACAGGGGACCAGCCCCAGCATTTT; abundance: NA; v_gene: TRBV7-2; j_gene: TRBJ1-5; d_gene: TRBD1
CDR3aa: CATTTGGSQWIYEQYF; CDR3nt: TGTGCCACCACAACCGGGGGGTCCCAGTGGATCTACGAGCAGTACTTC; abundance: once; v_gene: TRBV10-3; j_gene: TRBJ2-7; d_gene: TRBD2
CDR3aa: CASSLTGGLAGADTQYF; CDR3nt: TGTGCCAGCAGCTTAACGGGAGGACTAGCGGGAGCAGATACGCAGTATTTT; abundance: once; v_gene: TRBV7-3; j_gene: TRBJ2-3; d_gene: TRBD2
CDR3aa: CASSQDQVAAGTAF; CDR3nt: NA; abundance: NA; v_gene: TRBV4-1; j_gene: TRBJ1-2; d_gene: NA
CDR3aa: CASGTATLNEKLFF; CDR3nt: TGTGCCAGCGGGACAGCGACACTTAATGAAAAACTGTTTTTT; abundance: NA; v_gene: TRBV6-5; j_gene: TRBJ1-4; d_gene: TRBD1
CDR3aa: CASSFGTSDSNEQFF; CDR3nt: TGTGCTAGCAGCTTCGGGACTAGCGATTCCAATGAGCAGTTCTTC; abundance: once; v_gene: TRBV5-8; j_gene: TRBJ2-1; d_gene: TRBD2
CDR3aa: CASSFSGQGNTGELFF; CDR3nt: TGTGCCAGCAGCTTCTCGGGACAGGGCAACACCGGGGAGCTGTTTTTT; abundance: few; v_gene: TRBV7-9; j_gene: TRBJ2-2; d_gene: TRBD1
CDR3aa: CASSLSGQGEAFF; CDR3nt: TGTGCCAGCAGTTTGTCGGGACAGGGAGAAGCTTTCTTT; abundance: NA; v_gene: TRBV12-3/TRBV12-4; j_gene: TRBJ1-1; d_gene: TRBD1
CDR3aa: CARATGQGHTEAFF; CDR3nt: TGCGCCAGGGCAACGGGACAGGGGCACACTGAAGCTTTCTTT; abundance: NA; v_gene: TRBV5-1; j_gene: TRBJ1-1; d_gene: TRBD1
CDR3aa: CASSQGQHNEQFF; CDR3nt: TGCGCCAGCAGCCAAGGACAACACAATGAGCAGTTCTTC; abundance: NA; v_gene: TRBV4-3; j_gene: TRBJ2-1; d_gene: NA
CDR3aa: CSVVRGDRGTDTQYF; CDR3nt: TGCAGCGTCGTGAGGGGGGACAGGGGAACAGATACGCAGTATTTT; abundance: NA; v_gene: TRBV29-1; j_gene: TRBJ2-3; d_gene: TRBD1
CDR3aa: CAWSVHLGDYGYTF; CDR3nt: TGTGCCTGGAGTGTACACTTGGGAGACTATGGCTACACCTTC; abundance: NA; v_gene: TRBV30; j_gene: TRBJ1-2; d_gene: NA
CDR3aa: CAISSHTGATDTQYF; CDR3nt: TGTGCCATCAGTAGCCACACAGGGGCCACAGATACGCAGTATTTT; abundance: NA; v_gene: TRBV10-3; j_gene: TRBJ2-3; d_gene: TRBD1
CDR3aa: CASGGPGQGGSPLHF; CDR3nt: TGTGCCAGCGGAGGTCCGGGACAGGGTGGTTCACCCCTCCACTTT; abundance: NA; v_gene: TRBV2; j_gene: TRBJ1-6; d_gene: TRBD1
CDR3aa: CAWSVDPILAGGPKSSYEQYF; CDR3nt: TGTGCCTGGAGTGTCGACCCTATACTAGCGGGAGGACCTAAGAGCTCCTACGAGCAGTACTTC; abundance: NA; v_gene: TRBV30; j_gene: TRBJ2-7; d_gene: TRBD2
CDR3aa: CASSSGTSGTNEQFF; CDR3nt: TGTGCCAGCAGCTCCGGGACTAGCGGGACCAATGAGCAGTTCTTC; abundance: NA; v_gene: TRBV7-9; j_gene: TRBJ2-1; d_gene: TRBD2
CDR3aa: CASSLQWSSYEQYF; CDR3nt: TGTGCCAGCAGTTTACAGTGGAGCTCCTACGAGCAGTACTTC; abundance: NA; v_gene: TRBV27; j_gene: TRBJ2-7; d_gene: NA